This entry is about one TCR beta chain. The data were taken from a study of shared T cell receptors in the human thymus. The CDR3 length is 16 residues. Looked up from germline, CDR1 is LGHNA and CDR2 is YNFKEQ. V lost 0 bases, J lost 0 bases, and 11 bases lay in between. This table comes from immunoSEQ multiplex PCR, and its TCRdb copy is limited to in-frame clones, with some not included. Among 600,000 or so clones, more than 75% were seen once, and the ten largest hold 0.0094%. The sample also formed part of further work on human thymus T cells. Turning to that study: Surgeons resected thymus tissue during corrective heart surgery. Reports from related research described highly overlapping thymic repertoires among unrelated individuals.

The V and J genes are TRBV4-2 and TRBJ1-1; possibly TRBD1 for D (6 bases). Sequencing was done on a sample of thymocytes. The clonotype comes from a boy younger than two with a congenital heart defect. The DNA of the CDR3 is TGTGCCAGCAGCCAAGAGGCAGGGGCGCTGAACACTGAAGCTTTCTTT. This codes for CASSQEAGALNTEAFF.